This passage covers 23 T cell receptor beta chains from one sample sequenced in a study of OX40 agonist ivuxolimab in advanced cancers. The receptor library was made with the immunoSEQ multiplex PCR assay. In its TCRdb copy, this immuneACCESS table keeps in-frame sequences only and misses some clones. Where compared with another copy, unresolved V genes explain less than half of these, and the others have no known cause. Within this sample are about 67,000 clones, with roughly 90% of them counted one time only. Clones ranked in the top ten supply 2% to 2.5% of the sample. This specimen consisted of CD4+ or CD8+ T cells sorted from blood, obtained in a trial of the OX40 agonist ivuxolimab. The receptor source for this set is an adult with an advanced solid tumor such as melanoma, head and neck, liver or kidney cancer.

CDR3 in DNA: TGTGCCTGGAGCCCAGGGGGTTCCGCCAACAATGAGCAGTTCTTC. Protein product: CAWSPGGSANNEQFF. The chain combines TRBV30 with TRBJ2-1, with 7 bases aligning to TRBD1. Germline-derived CDR1 and CDR2 are GTSNPN and SVGIG (reference sequence). This CDR3 contains 15 residues. With V trimmed by 3 bases and J by 5 bases, 10 bases remained unmatched.

This sequence joins TRBV5-6 and TRBJ2-4; tentatively, D is TRBD2 (5 bases). The V gene's germline CDR1 is SGHDT and CDR2 YYEEEE. The CDR3 loop spans 14 amino acids. V was clipped by 2 bases and J by 8 bases, with 14 bases between them. CDR3 coding DNA: TGTGCCAGCAGCTTCGGCTGGCGAGGGTACATTCAGTACTTC. Its translation: CASSFGWRGYIQYF.

This sequence joins TRBV18 and TRBJ2-5, with D unclear. The CDR3 runs 13 residues. Germline V gives CDR1 KGHSH, CDR2 LQKENI. V gave up 2 bases and J gave up 3 bases, with 7 bases separating them. The CDR3 nucleotides are TGTGCCAGCTCACCAGGGGTGAAAGAGACCCAGTACTTC. Translated: CASSPGVKETQYF.

The V gene is TRBV1, the J gene TRBJ2-7. TRBV1 is a pseudogene locus. The CDR3 length is 14 residues. CDR3 amino acids: CTSSRPAGVVEQYF. Here the CDR3 DNA reads TGCACCAGCAGCCGCCCTGCTGGGGTGGTCGAGCAGTACTTC.

The chain uses TRBV5-4 and TRBJ1-1, with D perhaps matching TRBD1 (5 bases). V lost 5 bases and J lost 6, with 23 bases in between. Germline assignment: CDR1 SGHNT and CDR2 YYREEE (reference sequence). The CDR3 has 16 amino acids. DNA for the CDR3: TGTGCCAGCAGTGTCCTCGGGGCCCCGGGCACTGCTGAAGCTTTCTTT. Protein product: CASSVLGAPGTAEAFF.

The chain employs TRBV6-6 and TRBJ1-6; D unclear. This CDR3 region has 13 residues. The V and J ends lost 6 bases and 6 bases respectively, with 9 bases between them. Germline values: CDR1 MNHNY, CDR2 SVGAGI (reference sequence). The CDR3, as DNA: TGTGCCAGCAGCACCCACAGTAATTCACCCCTCCACTTT. Translated, it gives CASSTHSNSPLHF.

The gene calls are TRBV28 and TRBJ2-7; D remains ambiguous. Per the germline V gene, CDR1 is MDHEN and CDR2 is SYDVKM. Trimming took off 7 bases at V and 0 bases at J, with 13 bases between the two ends. The CDR3 contains 14 residues. The CDR3 is CASNFPGNSYEQYF. DNA for the CDR3: TGTGCCAGCAATTTCCCCGGTAACTCCTACGAGCAGTACTTC.

The chain uses TRBV5-4 and TRBJ2-1; D gene unclear. Trimming removed 4 bases from V and 0 bases from J, with 14 bases in between. This CDR3 has 16 residues. The V gene's germline CDR1 is SGHNT and CDR2 YYREEE (reference sequence). The CDR3: CASSTQRQSSYNEQFF. CDR3 in DNA: TGTGCCAGCAGCACACAACGACAAAGCTCCTACAATGAGCAGTTCTTC.

The chain has TRBV7-2 and TRBJ1-3; D not certain. The CDR3 length is 17 residues. Germline loops: CDR1 SGHTA, CDR2 FQGNSA. The V and J ends lost 5 bases and 0 bases respectively, with 17 bases between them. The CDR3 sequence: CASSPHGGPSSGNTIYF. CDR3 coding DNA: TGTGCCAGCAGCCCCCATGGCGGCCCGAGCTCTGGAAACACCATATATTTT.

The chain couples TRBV6-4 to TRBJ1-1; D gene uncertain. The CDR3 loop spans 12 amino acids. CDR1 MRHNA and CDR2 SNTAGT come from the germline V gene. Between the trimmed V and J ends, which lost 8 bases and 7 bases, there was a span of 14 bases. CDR3 protein: CASRPSVVEAFF. The CDR3, as DNA: TGTGCCAGCCGACCATCAGTGGTTGAAGCTTTCTTT.

This clone was recorded once. The chain combines TRBV4-1 with TRBJ2-3; 11 bases map to TRBD1. Germline trimming cut 3 bases from V and 4 bases from J; bases unmatched to any gene: 3. CDR1 and CDR2 from the germline V gene are MGHRA and YSYEKL. The CDR3 has 15 amino acids. The CDR3 coding sequence is TGCGCCAGCAGCCAGGGACAGGGGGTTCCAGATACGCAGTATTTT. It is translated as CASSQGQGVPDTQYF.

The rearrangement joins TRBV10-3 to TRBJ2-7; the D gene is possibly TRBD2 (7 bases). The CDR3 has 17 amino acids. Looked up from germline, CDR1 is ENHRY and CDR2 is SYGVKD. V was pared by 10 bases and J by 0 bases, with 25 bases between. The CDR3 sequence: CATRGHMGGADSYEQYF. The CDR3 region has the DNA TGTGCCACCAGGGGACATATGGGGGGGGCAGACTCCTACGAGCAGTACTTC.

The chain is built from TRBV5-1 and TRBJ2-2; 9 bases align to TRBD1. The germline gives CDR1 SGHRS, CDR2 YFSETQ. Losses at the gene ends were 4 bases for V and 3 bases for J; bases not matched to a gene: 7. The CDR3 sequence is 16 residues long. The chain's CDR3 is CASSPGQGSDTGELFF. The DNA for the CDR3 is TGCGCCAGCAGCCCTGGACAGGGGTCGGACACCGGGGAGCTGTTTTTT.

This clone was counted between two and nine times. The V gene is TRBV20-1, the J gene TRBJ1-4; D gene uncertain. The germline V gene has CDR1 DFQATT and CDR2 SNEGSKA (reference sequence). Between the trimmed V and J ends, which lost 5 bases and 8 bases, there was a span of 6 bases. The CDR3 is made up of 10 amino acids. The CDR3 DNA sequence: TGCAGTGCTGGAAAGGAAAAACTGTTTTTT. Translated: CSAGKEKLFF.

This chain uses TRBV28 with TRBJ1-2; TRBD1 might be the D (5 bases). The germline gives CDR1 MDHEN, CDR2 SYDVKM. CDR3 size: 15 residues. V was shortened by 5 bases and J by 2 bases, with 15 bases between the two germline ends. The CDR3 here is CASSRTGRINYGYTF. The CDR3 DNA follows: TGTGCCAGCAGTCGCACGGGACGGATAAACTATGGCTACACCTTC.

This chain uses TRBV7-9 with TRBJ2-5; the match to TRBD2 covers 7 bases. Germline V gives CDR1 SEHNR, CDR2 FQNEAQ (reference sequence). This CDR3 comprises 15 residues. Trimming took 5 bases from V and 4 from J; bases not matched to a gene: 10. CDR3 sequence reads: CASSPSSLAVETQYF. The CDR3 DNA reads as TGTGCCAGCAGCCCCAGTTCCCTAGCGGTAGAGACCCAGTACTTC.

This sequence joins TRBV14 and TRBJ2-1, with D tentatively TRBD1 (5 bases). This CDR3 has 14 residues. The V gene lost 1 base and the J gene lost 9 bases, with 13 bases spanning the gap. Germline CDR1 reads SGHDN; CDR2 reads FVKESK. The chain's CDR3 is CASSQVNRILEQFF. The CDR3 DNA is TGTGCCAGCAGCCAAGTCAACAGGATACTTGAGCAGTTCTTC.

The gene calls are TRBV10-3 and TRBJ1-5; unclear D gene. The ends were cut back, 0 bases at V and 6 bases at J, with 3 bases in the middle. The CDR3 consists of 12 residues. CDR1 and CDR2 (germline): ENHRY, SYGVKD. CDR3 nucleotide sequence: TGTGCCATCAGTGAGTCAAGTCAGCCCCAGCATTTT. This sequence encodes CAISESSQPQHF.

The chain joins TRBV5-1 to TRBJ2-5, with 8 bases fitting TRBD1. Germline trimming cut 3 bases from V and 6 bases from J; bases unmatched to any gene: 4. Germline CDR1 and CDR2: SGHRS and YFSETQ. The CDR3 has 13 residues. In DNA form, the CDR3 reads TGCGCCAGCAGCTCACAGGGGGTAAAGACCCAGTACTTC. Encoded protein: CASSSQGVKTQYF.

V is TRBV7-2 and J is TRBJ2-7, with D possibly being TRBD2 (6 bases). The germline gives CDR1 SGHTA, CDR2 FQGNSA. V lost 6 bases and J lost 3, with 15 bases in between. This CDR3 has 14 amino acids. CDR3 sequence reads: CASRLGGVDYEQYF. CDR3 in DNA: TGTGCCAGCAGACTAGGAGGGGTAGACTACGAGCAGTACTTC.

This clone was observed a single time. The chain is built from TRBV28 and TRBJ2-6; TRBD1 is a possible D gene (6 bases). This CDR3 has 18 amino acids. The V end lost 4 bases, the J end lost 2 bases, and 18 bases lay between the germline ends. CDR1 is MDHEN, CDR2 SYDVKM, per germline. CDR3 nucleotides: TGTGCCAGCAGTTCGTCCGGACAGCTAACTACTGGGGCCAACGTCCTGACTTTC. Residues: CASSSSGQLTTGANVLTF.

The V call is TRBV18, the J call TRBJ2-5, with D possibly being TRBD2 (5 bases). The J call is in doubt because the DNA end fits TRBJ2-7 better. There are 14 residues in the CDR3. The germline V gene encodes CDR1 KGHSH and CDR2 LQKENI. As DNA, the CDR3 is TGTGCCAGCTCACCAGATACCGGGGCCTACGAGCAGTACTTC. Its translation: CASSPDTGAYEQYF.

This clone was seen a handful of times. The chain joins TRBV5-1 to TRBJ1-5; unclear D gene. The CDR3 length is 14 residues. Trimming pared 0 bases from V and 4 bases from J, leaving 8 bases between. Germline CDR1 SGHRS, CDR2 YFSETQ. The CDR3 coding sequence is TGCGCCAGCAGCTTGGGCGCCGCAAATCAGCCCCAGCATTTT. It encodes CASSLGAANQPQHF.